These T cell receptor beta chains were read from a single sample in a study of cytomegalovirus exposure and HLA in healthy donors. The assay was immunoSEQ multiplex PCR, and TCRdb's table has in-frame clones only and misses some. The repertoire holds approximately 100,000 clones, with around 86% as singletons. Sequenced material: PBMCs. The receptor source for this set is a man aged 25-40 years in good health and CMV-seropositive. The CDR3 runs from the conserved cysteine through the conserved F or W. Each record gives: CDR3 protein, CDR3 DNA, J gene, V gene, D gene, clone size. A D gene is named only where the DNA matches it firmly. Not every row has a clone size; where given, it reads once, few, many or a size class.

CDR3: CASSSTVSGADVYNEQFF; DNA: TGTGCCAGCAGCTCCACAGTTAGCGGGGCAGACGTCTACAATGAGCAGTTCTTC; J: TRBJ2-1; V: TRBV7-9; D: TRBD2; size: -
CDR3: CASSPGQGQETQYF; DNA: TGTGCCAGCAGCCCTGGACAGGGTCAAGAGACCCAGTACTTC; J: TRBJ2-5; V: TRBV7-9; D: TRBD1; size: -
CDR3: CASSEGRGGRARNEQFF; DNA: TGTGCCAGCAGTGAAGGTAGAGGCGGGAGGGCCCGAAATGAGCAGTTCTTC; J: TRBJ2-1; V: TRBV2; D: TRBD2; size: -
CDR3: CASSRVSADTQYF; DNA: TGCGCCAGCAGCCGAGTGAGTGCAGATACGCAGTATTTT; J: TRBJ2-3; V: TRBV5-1; D: -; size: -
CDR3: CASSQGLAGVYEQYF; DNA: TGTGCCAGCAGCCAGGGACTAGCGGGAGTCTACGAGCAGTACTTC; J: TRBJ2-7; V: TRBV13; D: TRBD2; size: -
CDR3: CASSAAGGQETQYF; DNA: TGTGCCAGCAGTGCGGCCGGGGGACAAGAGACCCAGTACTTC; J: TRBJ2-5; V: TRBV2; D: -; size: -
CDR3: CASSIREGTDTQYF; DNA: TGTGCCAGTAGTATCCGGGAGGGCACAGATACGCAGTATTTT; J: TRBJ2-3; V: TRBV19; D: TRBD2; size: -
CDR3: CASSFGGSLTHEQYF; DNA: TGTGCCAGCAGTTTTGGCGGGAGCCTTACCCACGAGCAGTACTTC; J: TRBJ2-7; V: TRBV28; D: TRBD2; size: -
CDR3: CSAMDRNLNTEAFF; DNA: TGCAGCGCTATGGACAGAAACTTGAACACTGAAGCTTTCTTT; J: TRBJ1-1; V: TRBV29-1; D: -; size: -
CDR3: CASSRDSQETQYF; DNA: TGTGCCAGCAGTCGGGACTCACAAGAGACCCAGTACTTC; J: TRBJ2-5; V: TRBV2; D: -; size: -
CDR3: CSAGLAGYEQYF; DNA: TGCAGCGCTGGACTAGCGGGCTACGAGCAGTACTTC; J: TRBJ2-7; V: TRBV29-1; D: TRBD2; size: -
CDR3: CASSLPGSGANVLTF; DNA: TGTGCCAGCAGCTTACCGGGCTCTGGGGCCAACGTCCTGACTTTC; J: TRBJ2-6; V: TRBV7-2; D: -; size: -
CDR3: CASSYKLDYNEQFF; DNA: TGTGCCAGCAGCTACAAACTAGACTACAATGAGCAGTTCTTC; J: TRBJ2-1; V: TRBV28; D: -; size: -
CDR3: CAFPAQRESYEQYF; DNA: TGTGCCTTTCCGGCACAGCGGGAGTCCTACGAGCAGTACTTC; J: TRBJ2-7; V: TRBV30; D: TRBD2; size: once
CDR3: CASSEGPQETQYF; DNA: TGTGCCAGCAGTGAGGGGCCCCAAGAGACCCAGTACTTC; J: TRBJ2-5; V: TRBV2; D: -; size: -
CDR3: CASSQDWGTGYEKLFF; DNA: TGCGCCAGCAGCCAAGATTGGGGAACAGGCTATGAAAAACTGTTTTTT; J: TRBJ1-4; V: TRBV4-1; D: -; size: -
CDR3: CAISESVVRSDYGYTF; DNA: TGTGCCATCAGTGAGTCGGTGGTCCGATCGGACTATGGCTACACCTTC; J: TRBJ1-2; V: TRBV10-3; D: -; size: -
CDR3: CASSPDREDIQYF; DNA: TGTGCCAGCAGCCCGGACAGGGAGGACATTCAGTACTTC; J: TRBJ2-4; V: TRBV5-6; D: TRBD1; size: -
CDR3: CASSLRGAVQPQHF; DNA: TGTGCCAGCAGCTTACGGGGGGCAGTACAGCCCCAGCATTTT; J: TRBJ1-5; V: TRBV7-8; D: -; size: -
CDR3: CASSGQGQGTNEKLFF; DNA: TGTGCCAGCAGCGGGCAAGGACAGGGCACTAATGAAAAACTGTTTTTT; J: TRBJ1-4; V: TRBV9; D: TRBD1; size: once
CDR3: CAISGSGTDTQYF; DNA: TGTGCCATCAGTGGGAGCGGCACAGATACGCAGTATTTT; J: TRBJ2-3; V: TRBV10-3; D: -; size: -
CDR3: CASSSSGERQYF; DNA: TGTGCCAGCTCGAGCTCGGGGGAGAGGCAGTACTTC; J: TRBJ2-7; V: TRBV18; D: -; size: -
CDR3: CASSEQGPRNEQFF; DNA: TGTGCCAGCAGTGAACAGGGGCCGAGGAATGAGCAGTTCTTC; J: TRBJ2-1; V: TRBV6-1; D: -; size: -
CDR3: CASSPRGRLGYGYTF; DNA: TGTGCCAGCAGCCCCAGGGGGAGACTAGGCTATGGCTACACCTTC; J: TRBJ1-2; V: TRBV7-3; D: TRBD1; size: -
CDR3: CASRPDTNYGYTF; DNA: TGTGCCAGCAGACCTGACACTAACTATGGCTACACCTTC; J: TRBJ1-2; V: TRBV6-5; D: -; size: -
CDR3: CANHRGQEKLFF; DNA: TGTGCCAACCACAGGGGGCAAGAAAAACTGTTTTTT; J: TRBJ1-4; V: TRBV7-9; D: TRBD1; size: -
CDR3: CAWSVGGDYGYTF; DNA: TGTGCCTGGAGTGTTGGGGGGGACTATGGCTACACCTTC; J: TRBJ1-2; V: TRBV30; D: -; size: -
CDR3: CASSLGSGTNEQFF; DNA: TGCGCCAGCAGCTTAGGTAGCGGTACTAATGAGCAGTTCTTC; J: TRBJ2-1; V: TRBV5-1; D: -; size: -
CDR3: CASSLALRETQYF; DNA: TGTGCCAGCAGTTTGGCCTTGAGGGAGACCCAGTACTTC; J: TRBJ2-5; V: TRBV27; D: -; size: -
CDR3: CASSTSQGVVDQPQHF; DNA: TGTGCCAGTAGTACGTCACAGGGGGTAGTGGATCAGCCCCAGCATTTT; J: TRBJ1-5; V: TRBV19; D: TRBD1; size: few
CDR3: CASSLAQRPLAGAYNEQFF; DNA: TGTGCCAGCAGCTTAGCCCAACGACCACTAGCGGGAGCATACAATGAGCAGTTCTTC; J: TRBJ2-1; V: TRBV7-9; D: TRBD2; size: once
CDR3: CASSVGTPYNEQFF; DNA: TGTGCCAGCAGCGTAGGTACACCCTACAATGAGCAGTTCTTC; J: TRBJ2-1; V: TRBV9; D: -; size: -
CDR3: CASSPDTFSYEQYF; DNA: TGTGCCAGCAGTCCCGACACCTTTTCCTACGAGCAGTACTTC; J: TRBJ2-7; V: TRBV6-5; D: -; size: few
CDR3: CASSFGVRGTGMDTQYF; DNA: TGTGCCAGCAGCTTCGGTGTCAGGGGGACGGGGATGGATACGCAGTATTTT; J: TRBJ2-3; V: TRBV5-4; D: TRBD1; size: -
CDR3: CASSPRDRRYEQYF; DNA: TGTGCCAGCAGCCCCCGGGACAGGCGCTACGAGCAGTACTTC; J: TRBJ2-7; V: TRBV7-9; D: TRBD1; size: -
CDR3: CASSSQMQGARTDTQYF; DNA: TGTGCCAGCTCATCCCAAATGCAGGGGGCGCGCACAGATACGCAGTATTTT; J: TRBJ2-3; V: TRBV18; D: TRBD1; size: -
CDR3: CATSRDRGQDSGEQFF; DNA: TGTGCCACCAGCAGAGACCGGGGACAGGATAGCGGTGAGCAGTTCTTC; J: TRBJ2-1; V: TRBV15; D: TRBD1; size: -
CDR3: CASSLALAGVTGELFF; DNA: TGTGCCAGCAGCTTGGCCCTAGCGGGAGTCACCGGGGAGCTGTTTTTT; J: TRBJ2-2; V: TRBV5-8; D: TRBD2; size: once
CDR3: CASSQSGQFQPQHF; DNA: TGCGCCAGCAGCCAAAGTGGGCAGTTTCAGCCCCAGCATTTT; J: TRBJ1-5; V: TRBV4-1; D: -; size: -
CDR3: CASYDSLTEAFF; DNA: TGTGCCAGTTATGACAGCTTGACTGAAGCTTTCTTT; J: TRBJ1-1; V: TRBV19; D: -; size: -
CDR3: CASTTGRANQPQHF; DNA: TGTGCCAGCACGACAGGGCGGGCAAATCAGCCCCAGCATTTT; J: TRBJ1-5; V: TRBV2; D: TRBD1; size: -
CDR3: CASSVGLAGTSYEQYF; DNA: TGTGCCAGCAGCGTAGGTCTAGCGGGAACGTCCTACGAGCAGTACTTC; J: TRBJ2-7; V: TRBV9; D: TRBD2; size: -
CDR3: CASSPTHGLANEQFF; DNA: TGTGCCAGCTCACCTACACACGGGCTAGCGAATGAGCAGTTCTTC; J: TRBJ2-1; V: TRBV18; D: -; size: -
CDR3: CASSGLGTGGQETQYF; DNA: TGCGCCAGCAGCGGCCTCGGGACAGGGGGCCAAGAGACCCAGTACTTC; J: TRBJ2-5; V: TRBV5-1; D: TRBD1; size: -
CDR3: CASSDGQGARGYTF; DNA: TGTGCCAGCAGTGACGGACAGGGGGCTCGAGGCTACACCTTC; J: TRBJ1-2; V: TRBV27; D: TRBD1; size: once
CDR3: CAWSTQIYGYTF; DNA: TGTGCCTGGAGTACACAGATCTATGGCTACACCTTC; J: TRBJ1-2; V: TRBV30; D: -; size: -
CDR3: CASSPWDSGTDTQYF; DNA: TGTGCCAGCTCACCGTGGGACAGTGGCACAGATACGCAGTATTTT; J: TRBJ2-3; V: TRBV18; D: TRBD1; size: -
CDR3: CASSQTDRAMNTEAFF; DNA: TGTGCCAGCAGCCAGACAGACAGGGCAATGAACACTGAAGCTTTCTTT; J: TRBJ1-1; V: TRBV4-2; D: TRBD1; size: once
CDR3: CASRTASANTGELFF; DNA: TGTGCCAGCAGGACGGCTAGCGCGAACACCGGGGAGCTGTTTTTT; J: TRBJ2-2; V: TRBV6-1; D: -; size: -
CDR3: CASSPSPRITGNYEQYF; DNA: TGTGCCAGCAGCCCTAGCCCCCGAATAACAGGGAACTACGAGCAGTACTTC; J: TRBJ2-7; V: TRBV5-4; D: -; size: -
CDR3: CASSVGTGVDQPQHF; DNA: TGTGCCAGCAGCGTTGGGACAGGGGTGGATCAGCCCCAGCATTTT; J: TRBJ1-5; V: TRBV9; D: TRBD1; size: -
CDR3: CATSRPRGARNEQFF; DNA: TGTGCCACCAGCAGACCCAGGGGAGCCAGGAATGAGCAGTTCTTC; J: TRBJ2-1; V: TRBV15; D: -; size: -
CDR3: CASSPPGTQGHRETQYF; DNA: TGTGCCAGCTCACCACCGGGAACTCAGGGGCATCGGGAGACCCAGTACTTC; J: TRBJ2-5; V: TRBV18; D: -; size: -